The 17 T cell receptor beta chains reported below all come from one sample, sequenced in a study of T cell repertoires in aging, cancer and after chemotherapy. Amplification of TCR beta used genomic DNA extracted from peripheral blood. TRB rearrangements spanning V, D and J were amplified using mixed TRB-A/B primers. MiXCR, run by TCRdb on the multiplex PCR reads, gives a single entry per CDR3 protein. The sample lists thousands of distinct CDR3 sequences, 26% seen once, with roughly a sixth in the top ten. Sequenced input: blood. The receptors derive from a human donor in good health.

V and J are TRBV4-3 and TRBJ2-7; D perhaps matches TRBD1 (6 bases). Trimming removed 0 bases from V and 2 bases from J, with 20 bases in between. CDR1 LGHNA and CDR2 YSLEER come from the germline V gene. This CDR3 spans 18 amino acids. CDR3 in amino acids: CASSQDLEDSQYTYEQYF. CDR3 nucleotides: TGCGCCAGCAGCCAAGATCTTGAGGACAGCCAATACACCTACGAGCAGTACTTC.

V and J are TRBV6-1 and TRBJ1-2, with a possible D match to TRBD1 (5 bases). Germline loops: CDR1 MNHNS, CDR2 SASEGT. This CDR3 spans 14 amino acids. V lost 3 bases to trimming and J lost 2 bases, with 10 bases between them. The CDR3 coding sequence is TGTGCCAGCAGTGAGGGGCGGGGGAACTATGGCTACACCTTC. Protein sequence: CASSEGRGNYGYTF.

By sample fraction, this clonotype is large (0.1 to 1%). The chain joins TRBV29-1 to TRBJ1-2; 8 nucleotides match TRBD1. Per the germline V gene, CDR1 is SQVTM and CDR2 is ANQGSEA. The CDR3 is 14 residues long. V lost 6 bases to trimming and J lost 0 bases; unmatched junction nucleotides: 6. CDR3 sequence (DNA): TGCAGCGTCGTGGGACAGGCCACTAACTATGGCTACACCTTC. This gives the protein CSVVGQATNYGYTF.

This clonotype was observed a few times. The chain is built from TRBV30 and TRBJ2-7; TRBD1 aligns across 9 bases. With V trimmed by 0 bases and J by 5 bases, 8 bases remained unmatched. This CDR3 spans 15 amino acids. Germline CDR1 is GTSNPN and CDR2 is SVGIG (reference sequence). The CDR3 coding sequence is TGTGCCTGGAGTGTAAAAGGGACAGGGACCCACGAGCAGTACTTC. Translating gives CAWSVKGTGTHEQYF.

By share, this clonotype ranks as medium-sized. The chain links TRBV5-4 to TRBJ2-3, with D tentatively TRBD2 (6 bases). V dropped 4 bases and J dropped 5 bases, with 17 bases sitting between them. The CDR3 loop spans 15 amino acids. Germline values: CDR1 SGHNT, CDR2 YYREEE (reference sequence). CDR3 DNA sequence: TGTGCCAGCAGCACTGTGGACGGGAGTGGAGATACGCAGTATTTT. Translation: CASSTVDGSGDTQYF.

This clonotype was seen a few times. The chain recombines TRBV6-5 with TRBJ1-2; D call uncertain. The ends were cut back, 5 bases at V and 8 bases at J, with 9 bases in the middle. Germline lookup yields CDR1 MNHEY and CDR2 SVGAGI. The length of the CDR3 is 11 residues. DNA of the CDR3: TGTGCCAGCAGTCCCCCCCCCGGCTACACCTTC. Its protein product is CASSPPPGYTF.

This clonotype occurred a few times. One end of the junction fails to match germline, which may point to a read error. The V and J genes are TRBV12-3 or TRBV12-4 and TRBJ1-5, with TRBD1 matching over 8 bases. There are 11 residues in the CDR3. CDR3 region: CASSLGQVLDF. The CDR3 DNA follows: TGTGCCAGCAGTTTGGGACAGGTCCTAGATTTT.

This chain joins TRBV7-9 and TRBJ2-1; 10 nucleotides line up with TRBD2. The CDR3 is made up of 16 amino acids. CDR1 and CDR2 from the germline V gene are SEHNR and FQNEAQ (reference sequence). V lost 5 bases to trimming and J lost 5 bases; unmatched junction nucleotides: 9. CDR3 sequence: CASSERTSGEHNEQFF. CDR3 bases: TGTGCCAGCAGCGAGAGAACTAGCGGGGAGCACAATGAGCAGTTCTTC.

This chain connects TRBV12-3 or TRBV12-4 to TRBJ2-7; 8 bases agree with TRBD1. V lost 3 bases to trimming and J lost 1 base; unmatched junction nucleotides: 5. The length of the CDR3 is 15 residues. In DNA, the CDR3 is TGTGCCAGCAGTTTTAGACAGGGGCCATCCTACGAGCAGTACTTC. Translating gives CASSFRQGPSYEQYF.

The rearrangement joins TRBV15 to TRBJ2-1, with 16 positions matching TRBD2. Losses at the gene ends were 5 bases for V and 6 bases for J; bases not matched to a gene: 1. Germline values: CDR1 LNHNV, CDR2 YYDKDF (reference sequence). The CDR3 loop spans 15 amino acids. The CDR3 nucleotides are TGTGCCACCAGCGGGACTAGCGGGAGGGGCAATGAGCAGTTCTTC. Its protein product is CATSGTSGRGNEQFF. Full variable domain (remainder filled in from reference TRBV15 and TRBJ2-1): DAMVIQNPRYQVTQFGKPVTLSCSQTLNHNVMYWYQQKSSQAPKLLFHYYDKDFNNEADTPDNFQSRRPNTSFCFLDIRSPGLGDTAMYLCATSGTSGRGNEQFFGPGTRLTVL.

Concerning this clonotype: A much larger clone lies one base from this, so it may be a read error. The chain uses TRBV5-6 and TRBJ1-2; the D is unclear. CDR1 and CDR2 from the germline V gene are SGHDT and YYEEEE. The CDR3 length is 12 residues. The CDR3 spells CASSPANSGYTF. The CDR3 bases are TGTGCCAGCAGCCCGGCTAACTCTGGCTACACCTTC.

The table lists this clonotype with a count of one. V usage is TRBV5-6 and J usage is TRBJ2-7, with TRBD2 matching over 11 bases. Germline V gene data show CDR1 as SGHDT and CDR2 as YYEEEE. The CDR3 consists of 15 residues. V was clipped by 3 bases and J by 2 bases; unmatched bases: 4. The CDR3 nucleotides are TGTGCCAGCAGCTGGGGGACTAGCGGACCCTACGAGCAGTACTTC. Translated: CASSWGTSGPYEQYF.

This chain links TRBV6-2 or TRBV6-3 with TRBJ1-5, with D perhaps matching TRBD1 (6 bases). V was cut by 0 bases and J by 0 bases, with 24 bases left in between. The CDR3 covers 21 residues. Germline V lookup: CDR1 MNHEY, CDR2 SVGEGT. The CDR3 coding sequence is TGTGCCAGCAGTTACTCGCCCAGGGGAGGCATCGCTTCTAATAGCAATCAGCCCCAGCATTTT. It is translated as CASSYSPRGGIASNSNQPQHF.

As to this clonotype: A much larger clonotype is one base distant, so this may be a read error. The J gene is TRBJ1-4, the V gene TRBV6-5; TRBD1 might be the D (5 bases). From germline, CDR1 is MNHEY and CDR2 SVGAGI. This CDR3 contains 15 residues. The CDR3 bases are TGTGCCAGCAGTTACGGGCAGGGAACTAAAGAAAAACTGTTTTTT. Protein sequence: CASSYGQGTKEKLFF.

By share of the sample, this clonotype is medium-sized. The V gene is TRBV6-6, the J gene TRBJ2-3, with 13 positions matching TRBD2. This CDR3 comprises 15 residues. The J segment lost 6 bases and the V segment lost 6 bases, leaving 6 bases of the junction unmatched. Germline values: CDR1 MNHNY, CDR2 SVGAGI (reference sequence). This CDR3 is CASRGTSGISDTQYF. The DNA of the CDR3 is TGTGCCAGCAGGGGGACTAGCGGGATATCCGATACGCAGTATTTT.

This clonotype was detected a few times. Here the CDR3 reads CASMIRQSSNQPQHF. Written as DNA, the CDR3 is TGTGCCAGCATGATCCGGCAGAGTAGCAATCAGCCCCAGCATTTT. This chain links TRBV6-1 with TRBJ1-5; D remains unclear. CDR1 and CDR2 (germline): MNHNS, SASEGT. Deletions cut 7 bases from V and 0 bases from J, with 13 bases between. This CDR3 comprises 15 residues.

This clonotype was detected a few times. This rearrangement joins TRBV15 to TRBJ2-4, with D uncertain. This CDR3 has 16 residues. The V end was cut by 1 base, the J end by 1 base, with 11 bases between. Germline CDR1 and CDR2: LNHNV and YYDKDF (reference sequence). The CDR3 loop reads CATSRAHTGAKNIQYF. DNA for the CDR3: TGTGCCACCAGCAGAGCCCACACTGGGGCCAAAAACATTCAGTACTTC. The variable domain in full, with the rest retrieved from reference TRBV15 and TRBJ2-4, is DAMVIQNPRYQVTQFGKPVTLSCSQTLNHNVMYWYQQKSSQAPKLLFHYYDKDFNNEADTPDNFQSRRPNTSFCFLDIRSPGLGDTAMYLCATSRAHTGAKNIQYFGAGTRLSVL.